A single sample is the source of the 23 T cell receptor beta chains below, sequenced in a study of control samples from healthy donors and cancer patients. Sequenced by immunoSEQ multiplex PCR; TCRdb stores in-frame clones only, minus some. The data show 140,000 to 150,000 clones, 75% to 90% seen once. Sequences were obtained from blood. The receptor set was obtained from a man aged 25 to 45 in good health.

The chain uses TRBV20-1 and TRBJ2-1; tentatively, D is TRBD1 (6 bases). CDR1 is DFQATT and CDR2 is SNEGSKA in the germline V gene (reference sequence). Trimming took 5 bases from V and 6 from J, leaving 8 bases between them. This CDR3 has 11 amino acids. The chain's CDR3 is CSAHRANEQFF. CDR3 DNA: TGCAGTGCTCACAGGGCCAATGAGCAGTTCTTC.

The chain combines TRBV5-1 with TRBJ2-5, with D possibly called TRBD1 or TRBD2 (5 bases each). V lost 6 bases and J lost 4, with 13 bases in between. The length of the CDR3 is 13 residues. Germline values: CDR1 SGHRS, CDR2 YFSETQ. The CDR3 nucleotides read TGCGCCAGCAAGAGGGACCAGGGAGAGACCCAGTACTTC. Translating it yields CASKRDQGETQYF.

The chain employs TRBV7-8 and TRBJ2-3; TRBD1 aligns across 11 bases. V lost 1 base and J lost 6; bases outside the gene matches: 3. The length of the CDR3 is 15 residues. Germline V gene lookup returns CDR1 SGHVS and CDR2 FQNEAQ. The CDR3 bases are TGTGCCAGCAGCTTAGAAGGGACAGGGGGGGATACGCAGTATTTT. This gives the protein CASSLEGTGGDTQYF. Full variable domain (missing parts from reference TRBV7-8 and TRBJ2-3): GAGVSQSPRYKVAKRGQDVALRCDPISGHVSLFWYQQALGQGPEFLTYFQNEAQLDKSGLPSDRFFAERPEGSVSTLKIQRTQQEDSAVYLCASSLEGTGGDTQYFGPGTRLTVL.

The chain couples TRBV21-1 to TRBJ2-1; TRBD2 is the table's D call and was not checked against the DNA. TRBV21-1 represents a pseudogene. The CDR3 consists of 15 residues. CDR3 bases: TGTGCCAGCAGCAAAGACGGGAGCTCCTACAATGAGCAGTTCTTC. As protein: CASSKDGSSYNEQFF.

As to this clone: The germline gene is not matched at one end of the junction; a read error may be the cause. The chain joins TRBV4-3 to TRBJ1-1, with D perhaps matching TRBD1 (6 bases). The CDR3 consists of 15 residues. The V gene's germline CDR1 is LGHNA and CDR2 YSLEER. CDR3 protein: CANSQGLGARGKAFF. For the CDR3, the DNA is TGCGCCAACAGCCAAGGTCTGGGGGCGCGGGGAAAAGCTTTCTTT.

This chain uses TRBV6-6 with TRBJ1-1; 7 positions agree with TRBD1. V was clipped by 5 bases and J by 1 base; unmatched bases: 7. Germline-derived CDR1 and CDR2 are MNHNY and SVGAGI (reference sequence). The CDR3 runs to 15 residues. CDR3 residues: CASSGIGTANTEAFF. The CDR3 DNA is TGTGCCAGCAGTGGCATCGGGACAGCGAACACTGAAGCTTTCTTT.

CDR3 sequence reads: CASSLQRAGNTIYF. CDR3 DNA: TGTGCCAGCAGCTTACAAAGGGCTGGAAACACCATATATTTT. The chain uses TRBV7-2 and TRBJ1-3; no reliable D call. The CDR3 sequence is 14 residues long. Germline-derived CDR1 and CDR2 are SGHTA and FQGNSA. Trimming took 2 bases from V and 2 from J, leaving 7 bases between them. Drawing the rest from reference TRBV7-2 and TRBJ1-3, the complete variable domain is GAGVSQSPSNKVTEKGKDVELRCDPISGHTALYWYRQSLGQGLEFLIYFQGNSAPDKSGLPSDRFSAERTGGSVSTLTIQRTQQEDSAVYLCASSLQRAGNTIYFGEGSWLTVV.

This clone was seen a single time. This chain uses TRBV3-1 (or the pseudogene TRBV3-2) with TRBJ1-1, with D unresolved. CDR1 and CDR2 (germline): LGHDT, YNNKEL (reference sequence). V shed 0 bases and J shed 4 bases, with 9 bases lying between them. The CDR3 runs to 14 residues. The CDR3 nucleotides are TGTGCCAGCAGCCAAGATCCCGAGGGCACTGAAGCTTTCTTT. The encoded protein is CASSQDPEGTEAFF.

The J gene is TRBJ2-7, the V gene TRBV6-5; 10 bases agree with TRBD2. The germline CDR1 and CDR2 sequences are MNHEY and SVGAGI. This CDR3 spans 14 amino acids. V was clipped by 10 bases and J by 5 bases; unmatched bases: 11. Here the CDR3 DNA reads TGTGCCACCTTAAGAGCGGGGGGGCCTAACGAGCAGTACTTC. Translating it yields CATLRAGGPNEQYF.

The chain joins TRBV24-1 to TRBJ2-6; unclear D gene. The CDR3 extends over 14 amino acids. Trimming left V 5 bases short and J 4 bases short, with 8 bases between. CDR1 is KGHDR and CDR2 is SFDVKD in the germline V gene. CDR3 DNA sequence: TGTGCCACCAGTGTAGGCTCCGGGGCCAACGTCCTGACTTTC. This gives the protein CATSVGSGANVLTF.

The chain combines TRBV5-4 with TRBJ2-2; D not resolved. Between the trimmed V and J ends, which lost 1 base and 4 bases, there was a span of 17 bases. Germline CDR1 SGHNT, CDR2 YYREEE (reference sequence). The CDR3 runs 17 residues. DNA for the CDR3: TGTGCCAGCAGCTTGTTTAGTACCTGGGGTCGCACCGGGGAGCTGTTTTTT. This codes for CASSLFSTWGRTGELFF.

V gene TRBV6-4 combines with J gene TRBJ1-4; D is uncertain. The germline CDR1 and CDR2 sequences are MRHNA and SNTAGT. CDR3 length: 13 residues. V lost 4 bases and J 3 bases, leaving 6 bases between the germline ends. The CDR3 coding sequence is TGTGCCAGCAGTGTTGGAGCTAATGAAAAACTGTTTTTT. Its translation: CASSVGANEKLFF.

The table lists this clone with a few counts. V and J are TRBV4-3 and TRBJ2-5, with 8 bases identical to TRBD2. The junction had 8 bases not matched to a gene; V was cut back by 0 bases and J by 5 bases. Looked up from germline, CDR1 is LGHNA and CDR2 is YSLEER. The CDR3 is made up of 16 amino acids. The CDR3 DNA is TGCGCCAGCAGCCAAGACTACGGGACTAGGGGGGAGACCCAGTACTTC. It encodes CASSQDYGTRGETQYF.

This clone was observed once. The chain recombines TRBV2 with TRBJ2-5, with D uncertain. The germline V gene has CDR1 SNHLY and CDR2 FYNNEI. The CDR3 consists of 15 residues. Trimming took off 1 base at V and 2 bases at J, with 11 bases between the two ends. CDR3 coding DNA: TGTGCCAGCAGTGAAGAGGGAAACCCTCAAGAGACCCAGTACTTC. This gives the protein CASSEEGNPQETQYF.

The chain uses TRBV18 and TRBJ1-5; 7 bases line up with TRBD1. Germline-derived CDR1 and CDR2 are KGHSH and LQKENI. The length of the CDR3 is 15 residues. V lost 6 bases and J lost 2; bases outside the gene matches: 7. The CDR3 DNA follows: TGTGCCAGCTCCCCTGGACAGGCGGGCAATCAGCCCCAGCATTTT. Protein: CASSPGQAGNQPQHF.

This chain connects TRBV12-5 to TRBJ1-4, with 9 positions matching TRBD1. V shed 6 bases and J 1 base; nucleotides not matched to a gene: 0. CDR1 and CDR2 from the germline V gene are LGHNT and FRNRAP. The CDR3 loop spans 14 amino acids. This chain's CDR3 is CASGTGGTNEKLFF. For the CDR3, the DNA is TGTGCTAGTGGGACAGGGGGAACTAATGAAAAACTGTTTTTT.

The V gene is TRBV7-9, the J gene TRBJ2-2; 7 nucleotides align to TRBD1. Trimming removed 2 bases from V and 3 bases from J; junction bases left unmatched: 0. The CDR3 consists of 14 residues. Germline V CDR1 and CDR2: SEHNR, FQNEAQ (reference sequence). In DNA, the CDR3 is TGTGCCAGCAGCTTAACAGGGGACACCGGGGAGCTGTTTTTT. It specifies CASSLTGDTGELFF.

The chain joins TRBV7-2 to TRBJ2-5, with 12 bases matching TRBD2. The CDR3 consists of 18 residues. The V gene end was trimmed by 1 base and the J gene end by 0 bases; junction bases not matched to a gene: 6. Germline CDR1 SGHTA, CDR2 FQGNSA. Written as DNA, the CDR3 is TGTGCCAGCAGCTTAGTCCTAGCGGGGGGGCCATACCAAGAGACCCAGTACTTC. Translation: CASSLVLAGGPYQETQYF.

The CDR3 loop is CASSLAFGLAGKNGELFF. The CDR3 nucleotides are TGTGCCAGCAGCTTAGCCTTTGGACTAGCGGGAAAGAACGGGGAGCTGTTTTTT. This chain uses TRBV7-6 with TRBJ2-2; TRBD2 aligns across 12 bases. Germline V gene sequence: CDR1 SGHVS, CDR2 FNYEAQ. Losses at the gene ends were 0 bases for V and 7 bases for J; bases not matched to a gene: 9. The CDR3 runs 18 residues.

The chain joins TRBV24-1 to TRBJ2-7, with D perhaps TRBD1 or TRBD2 (5 bases each). Trimming shortened V by 0 bases and J by 0 bases, and 17 bases separated the two germline ends. This CDR3 has 18 amino acids. Germline V gives CDR1 KGHDR, CDR2 SFDVKD. DNA for the CDR3: TGTGCCACCAGTGATTTGTCGGGGCGGGCGCCCAGCTCCTACGAGCAGTACTTC. Translating gives CATSDLSGRAPSSYEQYF.

The V gene is TRBV11-1, the J gene TRBJ1-1, with D possibly matching TRBD1 (5 bases). The CDR3 is 15 residues long. Germline CDR1 is SGHAT and CDR2 is FQDESV (reference sequence). V gave up 5 bases and J gave up 1 base, with 14 bases separating them. The DNA of the CDR3 is TGTGCCAGCAGCCCCCCGTCGGGGACGAACACTGAAGCTTTCTTT. As protein: CASSPPSGTNTEAFF.

This chain joins TRBV21-1 and TRBJ2-5. TRBV21-1 is a pseudogene locus. The CDR3 extends over 11 amino acids. CDR3 sequence reads: CASSRRSLKYF. CDR3 sequence (DNA): TGTGCCAGCAGCAGACGTAGTCTTAAGTACTTC.

This chain joins TRBV24-1 and TRBJ2-1; TRBD2 matches at 7 bases. In germline, CDR1 is KGHDR, CDR2 SFDVKD. This CDR3 has 12 residues. Here the CDR3 DNA reads TGTGCTACGTCAATCGGGGGGTCTGAGCAGTTCTTC. It yields the protein CATSIGGSEQFF.